This TCR beta chain was captured in a study of shared clonotypes between healthy human individuals. Regarding the study as a whole: Naive CD4 clonotype sharing across a handful of donors was 4% to 5%.

This CDR3 is 15 amino acids long. Germline assignment: CDR1 SGHTA and CDR2 FQGTGA. Note on this clone: Its target is unknown. At one end the junction does not follow the germline gene, possibly because of a read error.

Sequenced by immunoSEQ multiplex PCR; TCRdb stores in-frame clones only, minus some. The table has approximately 530,000 clones, 90% to 96% seen once. The TCR was taken from a woman in her twenties or thirties in good health. Input material: naive CD4+ T cells sorted from blood. Subset: CD45RA+ positively selected. The V and J genes are TRBV7-3 and TRBJ1-3; D is possibly TRBD1 (6 bases). CDR3 amino acids: CASSQPSTGKAGIYF. DNA for the CDR3: TGCGCCAGCAGCCAACCGAGCACAGGGAAGGCTGGCATATATTTT.